A selection of T cell receptor beta chains follows, all from one sample in a study of blood T cells in healthy people across ages. TCRdb reanalysed the 5' RACE reads using MiXCR and keeps one entry per CDR3 protein. The sample comprises about 580,000 distinct CDR3 sequences, under 55% of which are singletons, and 20% to 25% rests with the top ten. Sequencing input: blood. The receptors were gathered from a man at least 80 years old in good health. The CDR3 runs from the conserved cysteine through the conserved F or W. Fields, in order: CDR3 DNA, CDR3 protein, D gene, V gene, clone size, J gene, CDR3 length. D genes are given only for firm matches. Some rows have no size entry. The others give once, few or many, or a class for an expanded clone.

DNA: TGTGCCAGCAGCTTAGCGCAGGGGGGGGAGAGCTCCTACGAGCAGTACTTC
CDR3: CASSLAQGGESSYEQYF
D: .
V: TRBV7-9
size: few
J: TRBJ2-7
length: 17

DNA: TGCGCCAGCAGCCCCTTAGAGAACACCGGGGAGCTGTTTTTT
CDR3: CASSPLENTGELFF
D: .
V: TRBV4-3
size: many
J: TRBJ2-2
length: 14

DNA: TGTGCCAGCAGCCGCGGGGGGACACCCGAGGGCCAAGAGACCCAGTACTTC
CDR3: CASSRGGTPEGQETQYF
D: TRBD2
V: TRBV4-2
size: once
J: TRBJ2-5
length: 17

DNA: TGCGCCAGCAGCCTCATCCCCGGGACAGGCAGCACAGATACGCAGTATTTT
CDR3: CASSLIPGTGSTDTQYF
D: TRBD1
V: TRBV10-1
size: .
J: TRBJ2-3
length: 17

DNA: TGTGCCAGCAGCTTAGGGGTAGCTCCAAATGAGCAGTTCTTC
CDR3: CASSLGVAPNEQFF
D: .
V: TRBV7-2
size: .
J: TRBJ2-1
length: 14

DNA: TGTGCCAGCAGTTCCGGAACCACAGATACGCAGTATTTT
CDR3: CASSSGTTDTQYF
D: .
V: TRBV12-3/TRBV12-4
size: .
J: TRBJ2-3
length: 13

DNA: TGCAGCGACGACAGGGACTATGGCTACACCTTC
CDR3: CSDDRDYGYTF
D: TRBD1
V: TRBV29-1
size: few
J: TRBJ1-2
length: 11

DNA: TGTGCCAGCAGCCCCCCCAGCGTAAACACTGAAGCTTTCTTT
CDR3: CASSPPSVNTEAFF
D: .
V: TRBV12-3/TRBV12-4
size: .
J: TRBJ1-1
length: 14

DNA: TGCGCCAGCAGCTCGTTGACAGGGTCGAGAAATGAGCAGTTCTTC
CDR3: CASSSLTGSRNEQFF
D: TRBD1
V: TRBV5-1
size: .
J: TRBJ2-1
length: 15

DNA: TGTGCCAGCACCCTAGGGGGAGGGGGCAATTCACCCCTCCACTTT
CDR3: CASTLGGGGNSPLHF
D: TRBD1
V: TRBV28
size: .
J: TRBJ1-6
length: 15

DNA: TGTGCCAGCTCACCACCGACAGGCACTAACTATGGCTACACCTTC
CDR3: CASSPPTGTNYGYTF
D: .
V: TRBV18
size: .
J: TRBJ1-2
length: 15

DNA: TGTGCCAGCAGAGGGACTAGCGGGAGGGCCACTGATACGCAGTATTTT
CDR3: CASRGTSGRATDTQYF
D: TRBD2
V: TRBV6-2/TRBV6-3
size: .
J: TRBJ2-3
length: 16

DNA: TGCAGTGCTAGCCGGGACGCCCCCTACGAGCAGTACTTC
CDR3: CSASRDAPYEQYF
D: .
V: TRBV20-1
size: .
J: TRBJ2-7
length: 13

DNA: TGTGCCAGCAGTTTAACGACGGACTCCTACGAGCAGTACTTC
CDR3: CASSLTTDSYEQYF
D: .
V: TRBV12-3/TRBV12-4
size: .
J: TRBJ2-7
length: 14

DNA: TGTGCCACCAAAATGGGGGCCCTAGAAGGGGCCGGGGAGCTGTTTTTT
CDR3: CATKMGALEGAGELFF
D: .
V: TRBV6-5
size: many
J: TRBJ2-2
length: 16

DNA: TGTGCCAGCAGTTTGACATTAGCCAAAAACATTCAGTACTTC
CDR3: CASSLTLAKNIQYF
D: .
V: TRBV6-5
size: many
J: TRBJ2-4
length: 14

DNA: TGCAGTGCTAGAGATGGACAGGGTCTCCAAGAGACCCAGTACTTC
CDR3: CSARDGQGLQETQYF
D: TRBD1
V: TRBV20-1
size: .
J: TRBJ2-5
length: 15

DNA: TGTGCCAGCAGTTACGGACGATGGAGCTCCTACGAGCAGTACTTC
CDR3: CASSYGRWSSYEQYF
D: .
V: TRBV6-5
size: few
J: TRBJ2-7
length: 15

DNA: TGTGCCAGCAGCGTAAGCCCAGCGGGGGGGAGTGACAATGAGCAGTTCTTC
CDR3: CASSVSPAGGSDNEQFF
D: TRBD2
V: TRBV9
size: .
J: TRBJ2-1
length: 17

DNA: TGCAGTGCTAGACCGGGACATTCGAACACTGAAGCTTTCTTT
CDR3: CSARPGHSNTEAFF
D: .
V: TRBV20-1
size: few
J: TRBJ1-1
length: 14

DNA: TGTGCCAGCAGCCCCGGACAGGGGGCGGGTAATTCACCCCTCCACTTT
CDR3: CASSPGQGAGNSPLHF
D: TRBD1
V: TRBV5-4
size: .
J: TRBJ1-6
length: 16

DNA: TGCGCCAGCAGCGTGGACGGACGGGAGGGAGCAGATACGCAGTATTTT
CDR3: CASSVDGREGADTQYF
D: TRBD2
V: TRBV5-1
size: .
J: TRBJ2-3
length: 16

DNA: TGTGCCAGCAGCGAGGAGGAGGGACGAGTCGTCACAGATACGCAGTATTTT
CDR3: CASSEEEGRVVTDTQYF
D: .
V: TRBV9
size: many
J: TRBJ2-3
length: 17

DNA: TGTGCCAGCAGCCGGGACAGGCCAATCTCTGGGGCCAACGTCCTGACTTTC
CDR3: CASSRDRPISGANVLTF
D: TRBD1
V: TRBV7-2
size: few
J: TRBJ2-6
length: 17

DNA: TGTGCCAGCAGCCAAGCTACAGGGGACTATGGCTACACCTTC
CDR3: CASSQATGDYGYTF
D: TRBD1
V: TRBV4-2
size: few
J: TRBJ1-2
length: 14

DNA: TGCAGCGTTTCCCGGACAGGGGATACGCAGTATTTT
CDR3: CSVSRTGDTQYF
D: TRBD1
V: TRBV29-1
size: .
J: TRBJ2-3
length: 12

DNA: TGTGCCACCAGCCAGGTGGCGGGGGGGTTTGGGGAGCAGTACTTC
CDR3: CATSQVAGGFGEQYF
D: TRBD2
V: TRBV15
size: few
J: TRBJ2-7
length: 15

DNA: TGTGCCAGCAGCTTAGTCCCGGGACAGGGAACGGAGCAGTACTTC
CDR3: CASSLVPGQGTEQYF
D: TRBD1
V: TRBV7-9
size: few
J: TRBJ2-7
length: 15

DNA: TGCAGTGCTAGAGATCCCGCTAGCGGGAGCACAGATACGCAGTATTTT
CDR3: CSARDPASGSTDTQYF
D: TRBD2
V: TRBV20-1
size: .
J: TRBJ2-3
length: 16

DNA: TGTGCCAGCAGCGTGGACGGTAACTATGGCTACACCTTC
CDR3: CASSVDGNYGYTF
D: .
V: TRBV7-9
size: many
J: TRBJ1-2
length: 13

DNA: TGTGCCAGCAGCTTTGTAGGGGCCACCGGGGAGCTGTTTTTT
CDR3: CASSFVGATGELFF
D: .
V: TRBV7-3
size: .
J: TRBJ2-2
length: 14

DNA: TGCAGCGTGACCGGGGCTAGCGGCTACTACAATGAGCAGTTCTTC
CDR3: CSVTGASGYYNEQFF
D: TRBD2
V: TRBV29-1
size: .
J: TRBJ2-1
length: 15

DNA: TGCAGCGTAAAACAGGCGTATGCCGGCGCTGGGGCCAACGTCCTGACTTTC
CDR3: CSVKQAYAGAGANVLTF
D: .
V: TRBV29-1
size: few
J: TRBJ2-6
length: 17

DNA: TGCGCCAGCAGCTTGCGGCAGAGCTCCTACAATGAGCAGTTCTTC
CDR3: CASSLRQSSYNEQFF
D: .
V: TRBV5-1
size: few
J: TRBJ2-1
length: 15

DNA: TGTGCCAGCGGTCTTCAGGGGCCGGAAGTTCAGTACTTC
CDR3: CASGLQGPEVQYF
D: .
V: TRBV6-6
size: .
J: TRBJ2-5
length: 13

DNA: TGTGCCAGCAGCCTCCAGCAGGGGAGTTCCGGTGATGAGCAGTTCTTC
CDR3: CASSLQQGSSGDEQFF
D: .
V: TRBV7-3
size: .
J: TRBJ2-1
length: 16

DNA: TGTGCCAGCTCACCACCGGGACTGTACACAGATACGCAGTATTTT
CDR3: CASSPPGLYTDTQYF
D: .
V: TRBV18
size: few
J: TRBJ2-3
length: 15

DNA: TGCAGTGCTGCGGAGGGCGGGAAGGACAATGAGCAGTTCTTC
CDR3: CSAAEGGKDNEQFF
D: .
V: TRBV20-1
size: .
J: TRBJ2-1
length: 14

DNA: TGTGCCAGCAGTGAGGGGGACACCATTTTTGGCAAAAACATTCAGTACTTC
CDR3: CASSEGDTIFGKNIQYF
D: .
V: TRBV21-1
size: .
J: TRBJ2-4
length: 17

DNA: TGTGCCAGCAGTTTATCAGCCAGGGGGCCCTATGGCTACACCTTC
CDR3: CASSLSARGPYGYTF
D: TRBD1
V: TRBV27
size: once
J: TRBJ1-2
length: 15

DNA: TGTGCCAGCAGCTCAATACTGGAGACCCAGTACTTC
CDR3: CASSSILETQYF
D: .
V: TRBV7-2
size: .
J: TRBJ2-5
length: 12

DNA: TGTGCCAGCAGCTTAGATGGTGGGGGTACCTACGAGCAGTACTTC
CDR3: CASSLDGGGTYEQYF
D: .
V: TRBV11-2
size: few
J: TRBJ2-7
length: 15

DNA: TGCAGCGTTGGTCTCGGGGGACCCGGGGAGACCCAGTACTTC
CDR3: CSVGLGGPGETQYF
D: .
V: TRBV29-1
size: .
J: TRBJ2-5
length: 14

DNA: TGTGCCAGCAGTTCTCTTGACTCAGAGGCAGATACGCAGTATTTT
CDR3: CASSSLDSEADTQYF
D: .
V: TRBV12-3/TRBV12-4
size: once
J: TRBJ2-3
length: 15

DNA: TGTGCCATCAGTGAGCCTAGCGGGGGTCCCTACGAGCAGTACTTC
CDR3: CAISEPSGGPYEQYF
D: TRBD2
V: TRBV10-3
size: few
J: TRBJ2-7
length: 15

DNA: TGTGCCAGCAGTTTAACCCTCCTCCCGAGCGGGATGACCTCCTACGAGCAGTACTTC
CDR3: CASSLTLLPSGMTSYEQYF
D: TRBD2
V: TRBV28
size: few
J: TRBJ2-7
length: 19

DNA: TGCAGCGTGATTACGTCAAGTTTCGGAGCAGGGGCGGGCTATGGCTACACCTTC
CDR3: CSVITSSFGAGAGYGYTF
D: .
V: TRBV29-1
size: .
J: TRBJ1-2
length: 18

DNA: TGTGCCAGCAGCTCAGGGACATATAACACCGGGGAGCTGTTTTTT
CDR3: CASSSGTYNTGELFF
D: .
V: TRBV7-2
size: few
J: TRBJ2-2
length: 15

DNA: TGCGCCAGCAGACTAGGGACGCAAGAGACCCAGTACTTC
CDR3: CASRLGTQETQYF
D: .
V: TRBV5-1
size: many
J: TRBJ2-5
length: 13

DNA: TGTGCCAGCAGCACCGACAGGATGGGAGGCTACACCTTC
CDR3: CASSTDRMGGYTF
D: .
V: TRBV7-2
size: .
J: TRBJ1-2
length: 13

DNA: TGTGCCTGGAGTGAGTCAGGGGGCTGGGGCACTGAAGCTTTCTTT
CDR3: CAWSESGGWGTEAFF
D: TRBD1
V: TRBV30
size: .
J: TRBJ1-1
length: 15

DNA: TGTGCCATCAGCCTCCAGGGGGCTACGGGGAATGGCTACACCTTC
CDR3: CAISLQGATGNGYTF
D: TRBD1
V: TRBV10-3
size: .
J: TRBJ1-2
length: 15

DNA: TGCAGTGCCCGCAGCCTTGGCGGGAGGTTGGGTGAGCAGTTCTTC
CDR3: CSARSLGGRLGEQFF
D: TRBD2
V: TRBV20-1
size: few
J: TRBJ2-1
length: 15

DNA: TGCGCCAGCAGCTTGGAAACAGCAAACATTCAGTACTTC
CDR3: CASSLETANIQYF
D: .
V: TRBV5-1
size: few
J: TRBJ2-4
length: 13

DNA: TGTGCCACCAGCCGTACAGGGGGCGTGGCCTCTGGGGCCAACGTCCTGACTTTC
CDR3: CATSRTGGVASGANVLTF
D: TRBD1
V: TRBV15
size: .
J: TRBJ2-6
length: 18